What follows is one T cell receptor (beta chain) and its context. Its antigen is undetermined. The CDR3 contains 15 residues. V was cut by 5 bases and J by 6 bases, with 17 bases left in between. From germline, CDR1 is SGHTA and CDR2 FQGNSA. This sample was included in a study of type 1 regulatory T cells. Study overall: T-allo10 is an in vitro-generated, Tr1-enriched CD4 T cell product specific for alloantigen. Findings of the study overall: Tr1 cells had a more restricted TCR repertoire than non-Tr1 cells.

TCRdb re-called the reads with MiXCR, one entry per CDR3 protein. The profile shows about 62,000 distinct CDR3 sequences, 62% of them singletons. The sequence was collected from a human donor in good health. The chain combines TRBV7-2 with TRBJ2-1, with D maybe TRBD2 (7 bases). The sequenced material came from cultured non-Tr1 T cells, either the whole culture or a sorted T cell fraction (not recorded which). CDR3 sequence: CASSLGGAGGNEQFF. The CDR3 nucleotides read TGTGCCAGCAGCCTGGGGGGGGCCGGTGGCAATGAGCAGTTCTTC.